This TCR beta chain was obtained from a study of blood T cells in healthy people across ages. Study overall: About one barcoded beta molecule per two T cells came from capture by template switching.

Germline loops: CDR1 MGHDK, CDR2 SYGVNS. The CDR3 spans 14 residues. Healthy individuals of Caucasian origin from Russia, aged about 6 to 95, served as donors. Isolation yielded PBMCs, at least 6 million per sample, in every case. A J-beta primer mix and a sample-barcoded 5' primer were used in a second PCR of roughly 6 to 11 cycles. TCRdb re-called the 5' RACE reads with MiXCR, one entry per CDR3 protein. The repertoire holds some 1.5 million distinct CDR3 sequences, with about 42% as singletons. The table lists this clonotype with a few counts. Sequenced input: blood. This chain uses TRBV25-1 with TRBJ2-7; a weak D match, TRBD1 (6 bases). The last part of the DNA fits TRBJ2-5 better; the J call may be wrong. This sequence was found in a woman between 18 and 29 years old in good health. For the CDR3, the DNA is TGTGCCAGCAGTGAACAGGGGAAGCTGGAGACCCAGTACTTC. This encodes CASSEQGKLETQYF.